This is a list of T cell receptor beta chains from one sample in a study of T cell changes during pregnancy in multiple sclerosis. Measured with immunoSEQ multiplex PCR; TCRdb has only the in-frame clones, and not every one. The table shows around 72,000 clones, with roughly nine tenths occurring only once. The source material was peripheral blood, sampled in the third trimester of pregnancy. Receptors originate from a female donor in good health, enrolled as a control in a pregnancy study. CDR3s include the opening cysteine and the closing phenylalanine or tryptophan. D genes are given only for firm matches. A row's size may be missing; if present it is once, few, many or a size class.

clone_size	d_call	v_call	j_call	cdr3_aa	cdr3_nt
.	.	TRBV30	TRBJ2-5	CALRLREMPQYF	TGTGCCTTACGACTGCGGGAAATGCCCCAGTACTTC
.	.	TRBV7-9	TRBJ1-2	CASSTLDWQGLDGYTF	TGTGCCAGCAGCACCCTGGACTGGCAGGGGTTGGATGGCTACACCTTC
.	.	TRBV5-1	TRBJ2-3	CASSLVSRGTDTQYF	TGCGCCAGCAGCTTGGTTTCCAGGGGCACAGATACGCAGTATTTT
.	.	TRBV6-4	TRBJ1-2	CASSDQPGGGGGYTF	TGTGCCAGCAGTGACCAACCGGGAGGCGGAGGGGGCTACACCTTC
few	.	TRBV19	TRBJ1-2	CASSPQGYGYTF	TGTGCCAGTAGTCCACAGGGCTATGGCTACACCTTC
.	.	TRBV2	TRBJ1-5	CASSGPGSGQPQHF	TGTGCCAGCAGTGGACCAGGGTCGGGTCAGCCCCAGCATTTT
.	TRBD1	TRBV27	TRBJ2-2	CASRPDRGYTGELFF	TGTGCCAGCAGGCCTGACAGGGGGTACACCGGGGAGCTGTTTTTT
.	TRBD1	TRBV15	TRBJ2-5	CATSRGDRVGETQYF	TGTGCCACCAGCAGAGGGGACAGGGTGGGGGAGACCCAGTACTTC
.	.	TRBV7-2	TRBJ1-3	CASSFRSGGLSGNTIYF	TGTGCCAGCAGCTTTAGGTCCGGGGGGCTCTCTGGAAACACCATATATTTT
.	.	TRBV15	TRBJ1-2	CATSRELDYGYTF	TGTGCCACCAGCAGAGAACTTGACTATGGCTACACCTTC